The clone carrying this TCR beta chain was found a few times. These data are taken from a study of T cell changes during pregnancy in multiple sclerosis. Assay used: immunoSEQ multiplex PCR; TCRdb lists only in-frame clones, some missing. The data show some 14,000 clones, roughly 86% seen once. The input for sequencing was CD8+ T cells from peripheral blood mononuclear cells, taken in the first trimester of pregnancy. This clonotype was sampled from a female donor with multiple sclerosis, enrolled in a pregnancy study.

The CDR3 here is CASSKSPLRAGGPFGTDTQYF. CDR3 coding DNA: TGTGCCAGCAGCAAATCCCCGTTGCGAGCGGGGGGGCCTTTTGGCACAGATACGCAGTATTTT. V usage is TRBV21-1 and J usage is TRBJ2-3; the table names TRBD2, a call not compared with the DNA. TRBV21-1 counts as a pseudogene. The CDR3 covers 21 residues.